The 10 T cell receptor beta chains listed next were all sequenced from one sample in a study of cytomegalovirus exposure and HLA in healthy donors (dated by TCRdb to about 2017). Library creation used the immunoSEQ multiplex PCR assay. For the multiplex PCR, a mixture combining 60 forward primers for TCR Vbeta segments and 13 reverse primers for TCR Jbeta segments was used. Imported from immuneACCESS, the table was reduced by TCRdb to in-frame sequences with V and J called. These copies leave out some clones; in studies compared against another copy, an unresolved V gene accounts for under half, and the cause of the remainder is not known. The sample records 200,000 to 300,000 clones, roughly 80% of which are singletons. 5% to 6.5% of the sample comes from the top ten. The source material was PBMCs. These receptors originate from a woman in her thirties or forties in good health and CMV-seropositive.

The gene calls are TRBV29-1 and TRBJ1-1; D remains ambiguous. CDR3 length: 13 amino acids. Trimming stripped 2 bases from V and 4 bases from J, with 11 bases between. The germline V gene encodes CDR1 SQVTM and CDR2 ANQGSEA. The CDR3 reads CSVEWPLRTEAFF. The CDR3, as DNA: TGCAGCGTTGAATGGCCCCTCCGCACTGAAGCTTTCTTT.

The chain employs TRBV6-5 and TRBJ1-4; D unclear. The CDR3 runs to 12 residues. Germline V lookup: CDR1 MNHEY, CDR2 SVGAGI. The ends were cut back, 5 bases at V and 4 bases at J, with 5 bases in the middle. CDR3 amino acids: CASSRINEKLFF. The CDR3 coding sequence is TGTGCCAGCAGTCGTATTAATGAAAAACTGTTTTTT.

This chain links TRBV5-1 with TRBJ2-5; D unresolved. The CDR3 is 11 residues long. The germline gives CDR1 SGHRS, CDR2 YFSETQ. V gave up 0 bases and J gave up 11 bases, with 8 bases separating them. CDR3: CASSLGPEQYF. CDR3 coding DNA: TGCGCCAGCAGCTTGGGGCCGGAGCAGTACTTC.

This clone occurred a few times. CDR3 in DNA: TGCGCCAGCAGCTTGTCTAGCGGGAGTTTTGAGCAGTTCTTC. Its translation is CASSLSSGSFEQFF. This chain connects TRBV5-1 to TRBJ2-1, with TRBD2 matching 10 bases. Germline V CDR1 and CDR2: SGHRS, YFSETQ. The CDR3 extends over 14 amino acids. Losses at the gene ends were 1 base for V and 9 bases for J; bases not matched to a gene: 4.

The count of this clone is one. CDR3 sequence reads: CASTRGMHGYTF. CDR3 nucleotides: TGTGCCAGCACCCGGGGAATGCATGGCTACACCTTC. This chain links TRBV14 with TRBJ1-2; D is unclear. The CDR3 totals 12 residues. The germline gives CDR1 SGHDN, CDR2 FVKESK. V was cut by 7 bases and J by 6 bases, with 12 bases left in between. Together with reference TRBV14 and TRBJ1-2, the CDR3 gives the full variable domain: EAGVTQFPSHSVIEKGQTVTLRCDPISGHDNLYWYRRVMGKEIKFLLHFVKESKQDESGMPNNRFLAERTGGTYSTLKVQPAELEDSGVYFCASTRGMHGYTFGSGTRLTVV.

The chain joins TRBV7-2 to TRBJ2-7; 10 bases align to TRBD1. The CDR3 covers 15 residues. From germline, CDR1 is SGHTA and CDR2 FQGNSA. The V segment lost 0 bases and the J segment 3 bases; nucleotides outside the gene matches: 2. CDR3 nucleotides: TGTGCCAGCAGCTTAGCCGGGACAGGGGTCTACGAGCAGTACTTC. Its translation is CASSLAGTGVYEQYF.

CDR3 amino acids: CASSLGGIKQFF. As DNA, the CDR3 is TGTGCCAGCAGCTTGGGAGGAATTAAACAGTTCTTC. The rearrangement links TRBV7-3 to TRBJ2-1; tentatively, D is TRBD2 (6 bases). This CDR3 region has 12 residues. Germline CDR1 and CDR2: SGHTA and FQGTGA. V shed 3 bases and J shed 13 bases, with 13 bases lying between them.

The chain couples TRBV21-1 to TRBJ2-3; whether TRBD2, the table's D call, matches the DNA was not checked. TRBV21-1 is reported as a pseudogene. CDR3 size: 20 residues. Here the CDR3 reads CASSKEEKGLLAGDLDTQYF. The CDR3 nucleotides read TGTGCCAGCAGCAAAGAAGAGAAGGGACTACTAGCGGGGGATTTGGATACGCAGTATTTT.

The rearrangement joins TRBV6-6 to TRBJ2-7; D not resolved. The CDR3 consists of 13 residues. V lost 0 bases and J 6 bases, leaving 9 bases between the germline ends. Germline-derived CDR1 and CDR2 are MNHNY and SVGAGI (reference sequence). CDR3 in amino acids: CASSYSEDFEQYF. CDR3 nucleotide sequence: TGTGCCAGCAGTTACTCCGAAGACTTCGAGCAGTACTTC.

The gene calls are TRBV5-1 and TRBJ1-2; possible D gene TRBD1, 5 bases. V lost 6 bases to trimming and J lost 1 base, with 16 bases between them. Germline V gene lookup returns CDR1 SGHRS and CDR2 YFSETQ. The CDR3 is made up of 15 amino acids. CDR3 coding DNA: TGCGCCAGCACCACACTCGGGGGATATAACTATGGCTACACCTTC. This codes for CASTTLGGYNYGYTF.